A selection of T cell receptor beta chains follows, all from one sample in a study of cytomegalovirus exposure and HLA in healthy donors. TCRdb's copy holds only in-frame clones and misses some; the assay was immunoSEQ multiplex PCR. The sample records some 200,000 clones, 82% being singletons. The sequenced material came from PBMCs. The receptors stem from a woman in her forties or fifties in good health and CMV-seropositive. Both conserved end residues are part of each CDR3. The D gene is left open where the match is weak.

v_gene: TRBV18
j_gene: TRBJ2-7
d_gene: TRBD2
CDR3aa: CASSAGGYEQYF

v_gene: TRBV7-8
j_gene: TRBJ2-3
d_gene: NA
CDR3aa: CASSQASGTDTQYF

v_gene: TRBV6-5
j_gene: TRBJ2-4
d_gene: NA
CDR3aa: CASGPHSSKNIQYF

v_gene: TRBV7-2
j_gene: TRBJ2-3
d_gene: NA
CDR3aa: CASSLAQPLRGTDTQYF

v_gene: TRBV28
j_gene: TRBJ2-1
d_gene: NA
CDR3aa: CASRPDSYNEQFF

v_gene: TRBV28
j_gene: TRBJ1-5
d_gene: NA
CDR3aa: CASMERLKGNQPQHF

v_gene: TRBV18
j_gene: TRBJ1-3
d_gene: TRBD1
CDR3aa: CASSSTRDRGLLFGNTIYF

v_gene: TRBV30
j_gene: TRBJ1-1
d_gene: NA
CDR3aa: CAWSGDGSGTEAFF

v_gene: TRBV25-1
j_gene: TRBJ2-7
d_gene: TRBD2
CDR3aa: CASSEGTSGRDEQYF

v_gene: TRBV5-1
j_gene: TRBJ1-5
d_gene: NA
CDR3aa: CASSLGPGSNQPQHF

v_gene: TRBV11-2
j_gene: TRBJ2-7
d_gene: NA
CDR3aa: CASSLGHYEQYF

v_gene: TRBV25-1
j_gene: TRBJ1-2
d_gene: NA
CDR3aa: CASSEMGGSGYTF

v_gene: TRBV28
j_gene: TRBJ1-2
d_gene: NA
CDR3aa: CASSLKGQGRYGYTF

v_gene: TRBV4-3
j_gene: TRBJ1-6
d_gene: NA
CDR3aa: CASSQGSKGSPLHF

v_gene: TRBV5-1
j_gene: TRBJ2-2
d_gene: TRBD1
CDR3aa: CASSSDRPLTGELFF

v_gene: TRBV4-2
j_gene: TRBJ2-1
d_gene: NA
CDR3aa: CASSQHSGKSYNEQFF

v_gene: TRBV28
j_gene: TRBJ2-7
d_gene: NA
CDR3aa: CASSSRATYEQYF

v_gene: TRBV5-6
j_gene: TRBJ2-3
d_gene: NA
CDR3aa: CASSLAGSITDTQYF

v_gene: TRBV4-1
j_gene: TRBJ2-7
d_gene: NA
CDR3aa: CASSQDGSPFGYEQYF